This is a list of T cell receptor beta chains from one sample in a study of T-cell reconstitution after alpha-beta-depleted transplantation in children. Each CDR3 protein is one row after TCRdb ran MiXCR on the PCR reads. Of fewer than 550,000 distinct CDR3 sequences listed, about an eighth were seen once; the top ten hold around 13%. Sample: PBMCs, mostly from graft donor cells, taken 180 days after TCRalphabeta/CD19-depleted stem cell transplant. Source of these receptors: a female patient between 2 and 10 years old who had a stem cell transplant for aplastic anemia, so the T cells may come from the graft donor. CDR3s include the opening cysteine and the closing phenylalanine or tryptophan. D genes are given only for firm matches. Clone size is shown for a subset of rows, as once, few, many or a class of expanded clone.

TRBJ2-2	13	TRBV29-1	.	many	CSVGAANFGELFF	TGCAGCGTTGGGGCTGCGAATTTTGGGGAGCTGTTTTTT
TRBJ1-5	16	TRBV7-2	TRBD1	few	CASSLAGTGGNQPQHF	TGTGCCAGCAGCTTAGCTGGGACAGGCGGCAATCAGCCCCAGCATTTT
TRBJ2-7	15	TRBV6-2/TRBV6-3	TRBD1	many	CASSYSDRDVYEQYF	TGTGCCAGCAGTTACTCGGACAGGGATGTCTACGAGCAGTACTTC
TRBJ1-5	15	TRBV9	.	.	CASSVGGQVNQPQHF	TGTGCCAGCAGCGTAGGGGGCCAGGTCAATCAGCCCCAGCATTTT
TRBJ2-1	16	TRBV18	.	.	CASSPGWQKSYNEQLF	TGTGCCAGCTCACCAGGGTGGCAGAAAAGTTACAATGAGCAGCTCTTC
TRBJ1-6	13	TRBV20-1	.	few	CSASGRGDSPLHF	TGCAGTGCTAGCGGCAGGGGTGATTCACCCCTCCACTTT
TRBJ2-2	13	TRBV29-1	.	few	CSVVPGVGGELFF	TGCAGCGTTGTCCCGGGGGTAGGCGGGGAGCTGTTTTTT
TRBJ1-1	22	TRBV20-1	TRBD1	.	CSARDSEMVDRGTEKMNTEAFF	TGCAGTGCTAGAGATTCCGAGATGGTGGACAGGGGTACCGAGAAGATGAACACTGAAGCTTTCTTT
TRBJ2-7	13	TRBV5-1	TRBD1	.	CASSTSGGYEQYF	TGCGCCAGCAGCACCTCAGGGGGCTACGAGCAGTACTTC
TRBJ1-1	15	TRBV6-1	.	few	CASSQKGVGYTEAFF	TGTGCCAGCAGTCAGAAGGGAGTGGGGTACACTGAAGCTTTCTTT
TRBJ2-1	15	TRBV20-1	TRBD1	many	CSARANRGTYNEQFF	TGCAGTGCTAGAGCTAACAGGGGAACCTACAATGAGCAGTTCTTC
TRBJ1-1	16	TRBV5-1	TRBD1	few	CASSLQGTYMNTEAFF	TGCGCCAGCAGCTTACAGGGGACGTATATGAACACTGAAGCTTTCTTT
TRBJ2-2	18	TRBV9	.	.	CASASKRGARANTGELFF	TGTGCCAGTGCCTCAAAAAGGGGGGCCAGGGCGAACACCGGGGAGCTGTTTTTT
TRBJ2-2	17	TRBV10-3	.	.	CAISAHIQFGPAGELFF	TGTGCCATCAGTGCCCATATACAGTTTGGGCCGGCCGGGGAGCTGTTTTTT
TRBJ2-7	15	TRBV6-5	TRBD1	.	CASSYGDRGLSEQYF	TGTGCCAGCAGTTATGGGGACAGAGGCCTTTCCGAGCAGTACTTC
TRBJ2-7	15	TRBV4-3	TRBD1	few	CASSQEFGQGHEQYF	TGCGCCAGCAGCCAAGAATTTGGACAGGGCCACGAGCAGTACTTC
TRBJ1-2	14	TRBV20-1	.	.	CSASEGVVWNGYTF	TGCAGTGCTAGTGAAGGGGTAGTTTGGAATGGCTACACCTTC
TRBJ2-5	13	TRBV20-1	TRBD1	few	CSARSGQGKTQYF	TGCAGTGCTAGGTCGGGACAGGGGAAGACCCAGTACTTC
TRBJ2-1	16	TRBV19	.	few	CASSPGVASSYNEQFF	TGTGCCAGTAGCCCCGGGGTAGCTTCCTCCTACAATGAGCAGTTCTTC
TRBJ2-1	14	TRBV20-1	TRBD2	few	CSAPAASGRNEQFF	TGCAGTGCCCCAGCGGCTAGCGGGAGAAATGAGCAGTTCTTC
TRBJ2-3	18	TRBV11-2	TRBD2	few	CASSLLLAGVHTTDTQYF	TGTGCCAGCAGCTTACTACTAGCGGGAGTCCATACCACAGATACGCAGTATTTT
TRBJ2-3	15	TRBV5-6	TRBD1	.	CASSAGGFGTDTQYF	TGTGCCAGCAGCGCAGGGGGCTTCGGCACAGATACGCAGTATTTT
TRBJ2-2	18	TRBV6-1	.	.	CASSEGAPLQRRTGELFF	TGTGCCAGCAGTGAAGGTGCCCCGTTACAGAGGAGGACCGGGGAGCTGTTTTTT
TRBJ1-6	16	TRBV5-1	TRBD1	.	CASSLAGQGVNSPLHF	TGCGCCAGCAGCTTGGCGGGACAGGGGGTAAATTCACCCCTCCACTTT
TRBJ1-4	15	TRBV4-3	TRBD1	few	CASSQQDRRSEKLFF	TGCGCCAGCAGCCAACAGGACAGGCGTAGCGAAAAACTGTTTTTT
TRBJ1-2	15	TRBV30	.	few	CAWSVRAQRGYGYTF	TGTGCCTGGAGTGTACGGGCACAAAGGGGCTATGGCTACACCTTC
TRBJ2-7	12	TRBV28	.	few	CASSLVSNEQYF	TGTGCCAGCAGTTTGGTTTCGAACGAGCAGTACTTC
TRBJ1-5	15	TRBV3-1	.	.	CASSQGGAGRQPQHF	TGTGCCAGCAGCCAAGGGGGTGCGGGGCGGCAGCCCCAGCATTTT
TRBJ1-1	15	TRBV11-2	TRBD1	few	CASSFRTGRIPEAFF	TGTGCCAGCAGCTTCCGGACAGGGAGGATACCTGAAGCTTTCTTT
TRBJ2-1	13	TRBV9	TRBD2	.	CASSVKREDEQFF	TGTGCCAGCAGCGTAAAACGGGAGGATGAGCAGTTCTTC
TRBJ2-3	15	TRBV7-2	.	.	CASTQRATSTDTQYF	TGTGCCAGCACCCAGCGGGCCACTAGCACAGATACGCAGTATTTT
TRBJ2-3	15	TRBV20-1	TRBD1	once	CSASTGTGVGDTQYF	TGCAGTGCTTCCACCGGGACAGGGGTCGGAGATACGCAGTATTTT
TRBJ2-7	17	TRBV21-1	.	many	CASSKAAFSGTADEQYF	TGTGCCAGCAGCAAAGCCGCCTTTAGCGGGACCGCCGACGAGCAGTACTTC
TRBJ2-2	15	TRBV20-1	.	few	CSASPSGSRAGELFF	TGCAGTGCTAGCCCCTCAGGCAGTCGAGCCGGGGAGCTGTTTTTT
TRBJ2-1	12	TRBV12-3/TRBV12-4	TRBD2	.	CASRESSGSSFF	TGTGCCAGCAGAGAGTCTAGCGGGAGCTCGTTCTTC
TRBJ2-1	18	TRBV20-1	TRBD2	few	CSAREAPTSGSSYNEQFF	TGCAGTGCTAGAGAGGCCCCGACTAGCGGGAGCTCCTACAATGAGCAGTTCTTC
TRBJ2-1	17	TRBV6-2/TRBV6-3	.	few	CASSYKWGIGPISEQFF	TGTGCCAGCAGTTACAAATGGGGGATTGGCCCAATTAGTGAGCAGTTCTTC
TRBJ1-2	15	TRBV20-1	.	.	CSASGISNVGYGYTF	TGCAGTGCCTCTGGTATCAGTAACGTTGGCTATGGCTACACCTTC
TRBJ1-4	14	TRBV12-3/TRBV12-4	TRBD1	many	CASSSGQGGSPLFF	TGTGCCAGCAGTAGCGGACAGGGAGGAAGTCCCCTGTTTTTT
TRBJ2-3	14	TRBV7-2	TRBD1	.	CASTHRGKADTQYF	TGTGCCAGCACCCACAGGGGAAAGGCAGATACGCAGTATTTT
TRBJ2-2	16	TRBV12-5	.	once	CASGTSGVLNTGELFF	TGTGCTAGTGGTACCTCAGGGGTCCTTAACACCGGGGAGCTGTTTTTT
TRBJ2-1	16	TRBV6-5	.	few	CASSYSRGGRYNEQFF	TGTGCCAGCAGTTACTCGAGGGGGGGCAGGTACAATGAGCAGTTCTTC
TRBJ1-2	16	TRBV4-3	.	few	CASSQDLGGANYGYTF	TGCGCCAGCAGCCAAGATCTGGGGGGAGCTAACTATGGCTACACCTTC
TRBJ2-6	18	TRBV5-1	.	few	CASSLYGVGEPGANVLTF	TGCGCCAGCAGCTTGTACGGGGTAGGGGAGCCTGGGGCCAACGTCCTGACTTTC
TRBJ2-2	16	TRBV9	.	.	CASSVDPALRTGELFF	TGTGCCAGCAGCGTCGACCCAGCCCTGAGGACCGGGGAGCTGTTTTTT
TRBJ2-2	16	TRBV7-2	.	few	CASSLTSPRGPGELFF	TGTGCCAGCAGCTTAACTAGTCCGAGAGGACCCGGGGAGCTGTTTTTT
TRBJ2-2	16	TRBV7-2	TRBD1	few	CASSKGTGANTGELFF	TGTGCCAGCAGCAAAGGGACAGGAGCGAACACCGGGGAGCTGTTTTTT
TRBJ2-3	16	TRBV6-1	TRBD2	.	CASTAGKRESTDTQYF	TGTGCCAGCACCGCTGGGAAGCGGGAGAGCACAGATACGCAGTATTTT